This TCR beta chain was retrieved from a study of graft-versus-host responses after intestinal transplantation (dated by TCRdb to 2020 to 2023). A note on the overall study: The transplants that recipients got were multivisceral, liver-intestinal, or isolated intestinal. Every recipient was given anti-thymocyte globulin induction, then maintenance tacrolimus and steroids for around three years. Graft-versus-host and host-versus-graft alloreactive T cell clones were tracked in the graft, circulation and bone marrow after intestinal transplantation using bulk TCR-beta CDR3 sequencing. Alloreactive clones were identified by sequencing pre-transplant mixed lymphocyte reaction products and comparing them with unstimulated pre-transplant donor and recipient T cells. The cohort enrolled 20 to 30 intestinal transplant recipients, one of whom was a retransplant, and 3 patients without pretransplant specimens were excluded. Donor T cell macrochimerism was defined as a peak of at least 4% donor T cells among recipient peripheral blood mononuclear cells. Rather than going through the commercial service, samples from three later patients were sequenced in-house on an Illumina MiSeq and processed with MiXCR. Results the study describes overall, beyond this receptor: Conclusions were limited by the relatively low number and heterogeneity of intestinal transplant patients. GvH clones were detected in recipient bone marrow, and some appeared earlier in ileal mucosa or blood, consistent with an intestinal mucosal origin. In patients with donor T cell macrochimerism, the allografts had high GvH to HvG T cell clonal ratios. Early after transplant, peak levels of circulating GvH clones were associated with declines in HvG clones.

Receptor libraries were prepared by the immunoSEQ multiplex PCR assay. For most patients, genomic DNA was isolated with the Qiagen DNeasy Blood and Tissue Kit and shipped frozen to Adaptive Biotechnologies for TCR sequencing. For most patients, high-throughput TCR-beta CDR3 sequencing of genomic DNA was performed by Adaptive Biotechnologies. The study's processing was this. Adaptive's ImmunoSEQ software was the source of the TCR sequencing data for 18 patients, while a few other patients were processed with MiXCR and VDJtools. To correct CD4 versus CD8 sorting errors, sequences present in both subsets at a frequency ratio below 5:1 were removed. CDR3 nucleotide sequences shared between donor and recipient were removed because the origin of such sequences could not be assigned. At least 2-fold expansion over unstimulated cells and a minimum CFSE-low frequency of 0.002% (template counts) or 0.001% (read counts) were required for clones to be classified as alloreactive. Mappable clones were those detected in sequenced pre-transplant spleen, lymph node, or MLR CFSE-low populations of the donor or recipient. The cumulative frequency of alloreactive clones was calculated as a percentage of all sequences, weighted by copy number. The source is immuneACCESS, and TCRdb retained only in-frame sequences with V and J called. Part of the clones is not carried over; for the studies checked, unresolved V genes explain less than half of this, and the remainder is unexplained. V, J and clone size derive from that table, while D and trimming were established from the DNA sequence. Within this sample are 90,000 to 95,000 clones, with 85% to 95% of them counted one time only. The top ten clonotypes cover about 0.5% of the sample.

Taken with the paper, the label for time point translates to: cells obtained before transplantation from donor or recipient. CD3+CD4+ and CD3+CD8+ populations were FACS-sorted from unstimulated pre-transplant donor and recipient cells taken from spleen or lymph nodes. About this clone itself: Its antigen is unknown. Base-call qualities are not available, and no considerably larger clone is one nucleotide away.

V drops 4 bases and J drops 3 bases, leaving 17 bases in between. Inclusive of the bounding cysteine and phenylalanine, the CDR3 is 17 residues long. CDR3 DNA is the only sequence kept; it has 51 bases, read in frame from the first base. Taken from the germline V gene, the CDR1 and CDR2 loops are SGHDT and YYEEEE. The clonotype comes from a human donor who received an intestinal transplant. This chain is built from TRBV5-6 and TRBJ1-6; the D gene is not confidently resolved. The sample in question was unstimulated CD8+ T cells sorted from spleen or lymph node cells, obtained before intestinal transplant. The CDR3 reads as follows: CASSDQGGVYYNSPLHF. In nucleotides, the sequence is TGTGCCAGCAGCGACCAAGGCGGGGTTTACTATAATTCACCCCTCCACTTT. The CDR3, completed at both ends by the reference TRBV5-6 and TRBJ1-6 genes, gives the full variable domain DAGVTQSPTHLIKTRGQQVTLRCSPKSGHDTVSWYQQALGQGPQFIFQYYEEEERQRGNFPDRFSGHQFPNYSSELNVNALLLGDSALYLCASSDQGGVYYNSPLHFGNGTRLTVT.